What follows are 30 T cell receptor beta chains derived from one specimen sequenced in a study of T cells in Graves' hyperthyroidism and ophthalmopathy. The TCR beta CDR3 regions underwent amplification using RNA transcripts as the source. The HTBI set primed first-round TCR CDR3 RT-PCR. From the multiplex PCR reads, TCRdb called clonotypes with MiXCR, one entry per CDR3 protein. This sample has approximately 400,000 distinct CDR3 sequences, with about 14% found just once. Source material: blood. These receptors all stem from a woman in her 30s with Graves' ophthalmopathy.

This clonotype came up many times. CDR3 loop: CAWNFLGTYTGELFF. CDR3 DNA sequence: TGTGCCTGGAACTTTCTGGGAACCTACACCGGGGAGCTGTTTTTT. The chain combines TRBV30 with TRBJ2-2, with unresolved D. Trimming took off 4 bases at V and 3 bases at J, with 15 bases between the two ends. Germline V gives CDR1 GTSNPN, CDR2 SVGIG (reference sequence). The CDR3 runs to 15 residues.

Ten or more counts support this clonotype. J is TRBJ1-4 and V is TRBV5-5; tentatively, D is TRBD1 (5 bases). V was cut by 0 bases and J by 0 bases, with 12 bases left in between. The CDR3 length is 17 residues. Germline V gene lookup returns CDR1 SGHKS and CDR2 YYEKEE (reference sequence). The CDR3 DNA reads TGTGCCAGCAGCTTGGGTTGGAGGGACCCAACTAATGAAAAACTGTTTTTT. It specifies CASSLGWRDPTNEKLFF. The full variable domain, completed using reference TRBV5-5 and TRBJ1-4, is DAGVTQSPTHLIKTRGQQVTLRCSPISGHKSVSWYQQVLGQGPQFIFQYYEKEERGRGNFPDRFSARQFPNYSSELNVNALLLGDSALYLCASSLGWRDPTNEKLFFGSGTQLSVL.

This clonotype has just a few counts. This chain connects TRBV9 to TRBJ2-5; D gene unclear. This CDR3 region has 12 residues. Trimming took 0 bases from V and 5 from J, leaving 5 bases between them. CDR1 is SGDLS and CDR2 is YYNGEE in the germline V gene. CDR3 residues: CASSVDLETQYF. The CDR3 DNA reads TGTGCCAGCAGCGTAGATTTGGAGACCCAGTACTTC.

This clonotype was observed many times. In DNA form, the CDR3 reads TGTGCCAGCAGCTCGACAGTGAATGAGCAGTTCTTC. Translating it yields CASSSTVNEQFF. The chain carries TRBV7-2 and TRBJ2-1, with D tentatively TRBD1 (5 bases). Trimming took 4 bases from V and 7 from J, leaving 8 bases between them. Germline V gene sequence: CDR1 SGHTA, CDR2 FQGNSA. CDR3 length: 12 residues.

This clonotype was seen repeatedly, ten times or more. This chain uses TRBV3-1 with TRBJ1-4; perhaps TRBD1 as D (5 bases). Germline V gives CDR1 LGHDT, CDR2 YNNKEL (reference sequence). This CDR3 region has 15 residues. The germline V and J ends were trimmed by 4 bases and 1 base, with 10 bases remaining between them. CDR3 bases: TGTGCCAGCAGCCGGGGACCGCGAACTAATGAAAAACTGTTTTTT. Its translation: CASSRGPRTNEKLFF.

This clonotype was counted a few times. The chain uses TRBV5-1 and TRBJ2-1; D ambiguous. The germline CDR1 and CDR2 sequences are SGHRS and YFSETQ. This CDR3 has 17 amino acids. Trimming pared 3 bases from V and 8 bases from J, leaving 24 bases between. The CDR3 sequence is CASSSGVRSAIVDEQFF. The CDR3 DNA follows: TGCGCCAGCAGCTCTGGCGTACGGAGCGCGATTGTGGATGAGCAGTTCTTC.

The J gene is TRBJ2-5, the V gene TRBV2, with D perhaps TRBD1 or TRBD2 (5 bases each). Trimming pared 5 bases from V and 5 bases from J, leaving 18 bases between. CDR3 length: 15 amino acids. The germline CDR1 and CDR2 sequences are SNHLY and FYNNEI. In DNA, the CDR3 is TGTGCCAGCAGTCTTATAGAGGGGCTCCAGGAGACCCAGTACTTC. It specifies CASSLIEGLQETQYF.

With regard to this clonotype: Since a much larger clone is just one base distant, this may be a read error. The chain employs TRBV6-1 and TRBJ2-4, with D possibly called TRBD1 or TRBD2 (5 bases each). The CDR3 totals 15 residues. The V end lost 6 bases, the J end lost 0 bases, and 12 bases lay between the germline ends. From germline, CDR1 is MNHNS and CDR2 SASEGT. CDR3 amino acids: CASRPGAEAKNIQYF. The CDR3 DNA follows: TGTGCCAGCAGACCCGGGGCAGAAGCCAAAAACATTCAGTACTTC.

This clonotype was recorded many times. This chain uses TRBV27 with TRBJ2-3; TRBD2 is a possible D gene (6 bases). The CDR3 totals 15 residues. Germline V CDR1 and CDR2: MNHEY, SMNVEV (reference sequence). Trimming cost V 6 bases and J 0 bases, with 13 bases left between them. CDR3 nucleotide sequence: TGTGCCAGCAGGCGGGACTCTACTAGCACAGATACGCAGTATTTT. Translation: CASRRDSTSTDTQYF.

This clonotype was recorded many times. The J gene is TRBJ1-1, the V gene TRBV7-8, with 7 bases aligning to TRBD1. The junction had 6 bases not matched to a gene; V was cut back by 0 bases and J by 2 bases. The germline V gene has CDR1 SGHVS and CDR2 FQNEAQ. This CDR3 is built from 16 residues. In DNA, the CDR3 is TGTGCCAGCAGCTTAGCTACAGGGGCCAGAAACACTGAAGCTTTCTTT. Its translation is CASSLATGARNTEAFF.

There are many counts of this clonotype. The CDR3 here is CASSFRGNYGYTF. The CDR3 DNA reads TGTGCCAGCAGTTTCAGGGGCAACTATGGCTACACCTTC. V and J are TRBV12-3 or TRBV12-4 and TRBJ1-2; perhaps TRBD1 as D (6 bases). The CDR3 contains 13 residues. Trimming took 3 bases from V and 2 from J, leaving 7 bases between them.

This clonotype has ten or more counts. The chain links TRBV9 to TRBJ2-1; 8 bases match TRBD2. The V gene end was trimmed by 0 bases and the J gene end by 4 bases; junction bases not matched to a gene: 3. The CDR3 has 15 amino acids. CDR1 and CDR2 from the germline V gene are SGDLS and YYNGEE. The CDR3 reads CASSVELAVYNEQFF. The DNA of the CDR3 is TGTGCCAGCAGCGTAGAACTAGCGGTATACAATGAGCAGTTCTTC.

This clonotype has at least ten counts. The chain recombines TRBV20-1 with TRBJ2-2; 8 nucleotides line up with TRBD2. Germline lookup yields CDR1 DFQATT and CDR2 SNEGSKA (reference sequence). The CDR3 is 18 amino acids. V dropped 1 base and J dropped 1; count of bases not matched to a gene: 11. CDR3 residues: CSARARPGGARNTGELFF. In DNA, the CDR3 is TGCAGTGCTAGAGCCCGACCCGGGGGGGCGCGGAACACCGGGGAGCTGTTTTTT.

This clonotype was seen many times. V and J are TRBV30 and TRBJ2-1; TRBD1 matches 9 bases. CDR1 and CDR2 from the germline V gene are GTSNPN and SVGIG (reference sequence). J gave up 6 bases and V 5 bases, and 8 bases lay outside the gene matches. The CDR3 loop spans 14 amino acids. The CDR3 DNA is TGTGCCTGGGGGGGGGACAGGGTTCTCAATGAGCAGTTCTTC. As protein: CAWGGDRVLNEQFF.

This clonotype was seen a few times. The J gene is TRBJ2-6, the V gene TRBV11-2; 8 bases match TRBD1. CDR3 length: 16 residues. CDR1 is SGHAT and CDR2 is FQNNGV in the germline V gene. The V gene end was trimmed by 8 bases and the J gene end by 2 bases; junction bases not matched to a gene: 8. CDR3 protein: CASSGRGRPGANVLTF. For the CDR3, the DNA is TGTGCCAGCTCCGGCAGGGGGCGGCCTGGGGCCAACGTCCTGACTTTC.

The chain uses TRBV30 and TRBJ2-3; the D gene is possibly TRBD1 (6 bases). Trimming took off 0 bases at V and 1 base at J, with 8 bases between the two ends. The CDR3 loop spans 14 amino acids. Germline CDR1 is GTSNPN and CDR2 is SVGIG (reference sequence). DNA for the CDR3: TGTGCCTGGAGTGTACGACAGGGCACAGATACGCAGTATTTT. Encoded protein: CAWSVRQGTDTQYF.

There are a few counts of this clonotype. The V call is TRBV7-2, the J call TRBJ2-3, with 11 positions matching TRBD2. CDR1 and CDR2 from the germline V gene are SGHTA and FQGNSA. The CDR3 sequence is 15 residues long. V dropped 2 bases and J dropped 6; count of bases not matched to a gene: 4. CDR3 nucleotide sequence: TGTGCCAGCAGCTTAACTAGCGGGGGCGGGGATACGCAGTATTTT. This gives the protein CASSLTSGGGDTQYF.

V is TRBV5-5 and J is TRBJ2-1; 10 bases are shared with TRBD1. Unmatched junction bases numbered 20, after V lost 7 bases and J lost 10 bases. Germline CDR1 SGHKS, CDR2 YYEKEE (reference sequence). The CDR3 totals 17 residues. The CDR3 nucleotides are TGTGCCAGCGGCCCGAGAGTGGGACAGGGGAGTTTCCGCGAGCAGTTCTTC. It yields the protein CASGPRVGQGSFREQFF.

This clonotype has ten or more counts. V usage is TRBV29-1 and J usage is TRBJ1-1, with D tentatively TRBD1 (6 bases). V was pared by 0 bases and J by 9 bases, with 14 bases between. The CDR3 runs to 13 residues. Germline V gene sequence: CDR1 SQVTM, CDR2 ANQGSEA. This CDR3 is CSVEDVLDSKAFF. CDR3 nucleotides: TGCAGCGTTGAAGATGTTTTGGACAGCAAAGCTTTCTTT.

This clonotype turned up a few times. This could be a read error, since a much larger clone is one nucleotide away. This chain connects TRBV20-1 to TRBJ2-3; TRBD1 or TRBD2 may be the D gene (6 bases each). The germline V gene has CDR1 DFQATT and CDR2 SNEGSKA (reference sequence). The CDR3 spans 15 residues. The V end was cut by 5 bases, the J end by 2 bases, with 17 bases between. The CDR3 bases are TGCAGTGCTCCCGGGGGCGGGGCGCCCACAGATACGCAGTATTTT. Encoded protein: CSAPGGGAPTDTQYF.

This clonotype was counted at least ten times. The CDR3 DNA is TGTGCCAGCAGCCCTCGACAGGGTAGGTTGGTAACTGAAGCTTTCTTT. Its protein is CASSPRQGRLVTEAFF. The chain links TRBV13 to TRBJ1-1; TRBD1 matches at 7 bases. This CDR3 region has 16 residues. J lost 5 bases, V lost 5 bases, and 14 bases had no gene match. Per germline, CDR1 PRHDT and CDR2 FYEKMQ (reference sequence).

This sequence joins TRBV28 and TRBJ2-7, with D uncertain. The CDR3 extends over 13 amino acids. CDR1 is MDHEN, CDR2 SYDVKM, per germline. Trimming removed 2 bases at V and 3 bases at J, with 8 bases between. CDR3 in amino acids: CASSLQDYYEQYF. CDR3 nucleotides: TGTGCCAGCAGTTTACAGGATTACTACGAGCAGTACTTC.

Turning to this clonotype: A much larger clone lies one base from this, so it may be a read error. The chain carries TRBV30 and TRBJ1-4; tentative D call: TRBD1 (5 bases). CDR1 and CDR2 from the germline V gene are GTSNPN and SVGIG (reference sequence). This CDR3 has 14 residues. Trimming cost V 5 bases and J 5 bases, with 15 bases left between them. The CDR3 here is CAWGHGTTNEKLFF. The CDR3 nucleotides are TGTGCCTGGGGACACGGTACTACGAATGAAAAACTGTTTTTT.

Many counts were recorded for this clonotype. The chain has TRBV20-1 and TRBJ2-2, with D perhaps matching TRBD1 or TRBD2 (5 bases each). The CDR3 sequence is 12 residues long. Germline CDR1 DFQATT, CDR2 SNEGSKA (reference sequence). Trimming took off 6 bases at V and 6 bases at J, with 11 bases between the two ends. CDR3 region: CSALRDAGELFF. CDR3 coding DNA: TGCAGTGCCCTCCGGGACGCCGGGGAGCTGTTTTTT.

This clonotype showed up many times. The chain uses TRBV27 and TRBJ2-1; 12 bases are shared with TRBD2. Unmatched junction bases numbered 4, after V lost 5 bases and J lost 2 bases. Germline CDR1 is MNHEY and CDR2 is SMNVEV (reference sequence). The CDR3 extends over 16 amino acids. The CDR3 DNA reads as TGTGCCAGCAGTCGGACTAGCGGGGAACCCTACAATGAGCAGTTCTTC. Amino acid sequence: CASSRTSGEPYNEQFF.

This clonotype showed up many times. The rearrangement uses TRBV5-1 and TRBJ2-7; unclear D gene. Trimming removed 1 base from V and 0 bases from J, with 8 bases in between. Per germline, CDR1 SGHRS and CDR2 YFSETQ. CDR3 size: 14 residues. CDR3: CASSLLTYSYEQYF. The CDR3 DNA sequence: TGCGCCAGCAGCTTGTTAACATACTCCTACGAGCAGTACTTC.

The CDR3 DNA reads as TGTGCCAGCAGTTTTCTTCTAGCGGGGGGGCGCACAGATACGCAGTATTTT. Translation: CASSFLLAGGRTDTQYF. This rearrangement joins TRBV12-3 or TRBV12-4 to TRBJ2-3; 12 positions agree with TRBD2. This CDR3 spans 17 amino acids. The V gene end was trimmed by 3 bases and the J gene end by 1 base; junction bases not matched to a gene: 5.

This sequence joins TRBV6-1 and TRBJ1-2; 12 bases line up with TRBD1. CDR1 is MNHNS, CDR2 SASEGT, per germline. The length of the CDR3 is 15 residues. With 5 bases clipped from V and 7 bases from J, the junction kept 8 bases outside the gene matches. CDR3 coding DNA: TGTGCCAGCAGTCCGGGGACAGGGGGCGCGTCTGGCTACACCTTC. Translated, it gives CASSPGTGGASGYTF.

The chain uses TRBV19 and TRBJ1-5; D may be TRBD1 (6 bases). Deletions cut 5 bases from V and 3 bases from J, with 11 bases between. The germline V gene has CDR1 LNHDA and CDR2 SQIVND (reference sequence). The CDR3 contains 14 residues. CDR3 amino acids: CASSADSLNQPQHF. The DNA of the CDR3 is TGTGCCAGTAGTGCGGACAGCCTCAATCAGCCCCAGCATTTT.

This clonotype came up many times. The rearrangement links TRBV5-8 to TRBJ1-2; D may be TRBD1 (5 bases). The germline CDR1 and CDR2 sequences are SGHTS and YDEGEE. The CDR3 has 15 amino acids. V lost 2 bases to trimming and J lost 4 bases, with 15 bases between them. In DNA form, the CDR3 reads TGTGCCAGCAGCTTCCGCAGGGAGAGTGTCTATGGCTACACCTTC. Its protein product is CASSFRRESVYGYTF.